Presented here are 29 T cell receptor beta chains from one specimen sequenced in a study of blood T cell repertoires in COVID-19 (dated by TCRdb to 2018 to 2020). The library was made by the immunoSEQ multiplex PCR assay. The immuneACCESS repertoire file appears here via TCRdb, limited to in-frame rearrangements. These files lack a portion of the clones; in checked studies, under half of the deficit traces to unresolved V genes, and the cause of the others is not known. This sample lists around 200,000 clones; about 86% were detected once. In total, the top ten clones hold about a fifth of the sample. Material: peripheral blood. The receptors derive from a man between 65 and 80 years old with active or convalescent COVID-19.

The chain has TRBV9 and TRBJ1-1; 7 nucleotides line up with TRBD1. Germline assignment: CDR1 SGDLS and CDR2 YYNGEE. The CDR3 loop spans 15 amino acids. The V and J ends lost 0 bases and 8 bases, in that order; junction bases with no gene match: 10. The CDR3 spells CASSVVFAEGAEAFF. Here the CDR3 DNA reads TGTGCCAGCAGCGTAGTGTTTGCGGAGGGGGCGGAAGCTTTCTTT.

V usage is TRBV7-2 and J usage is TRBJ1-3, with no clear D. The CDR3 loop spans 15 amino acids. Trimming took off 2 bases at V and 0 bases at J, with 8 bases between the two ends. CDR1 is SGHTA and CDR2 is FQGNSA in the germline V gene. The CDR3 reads CASSLRLGSGNTIYF. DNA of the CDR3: TGTGCCAGCAGCTTACGACTGGGCTCTGGAAACACCATATATTTT.

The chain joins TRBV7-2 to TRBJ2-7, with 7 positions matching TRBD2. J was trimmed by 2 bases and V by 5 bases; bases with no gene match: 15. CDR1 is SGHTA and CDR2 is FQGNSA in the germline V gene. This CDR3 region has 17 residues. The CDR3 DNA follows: TGTGCCAGCAGCAGAGATCCCGGGACTACCCTCCCCTACGAGCAGTACTTC. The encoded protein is CASSRDPGTTLPYEQYF.

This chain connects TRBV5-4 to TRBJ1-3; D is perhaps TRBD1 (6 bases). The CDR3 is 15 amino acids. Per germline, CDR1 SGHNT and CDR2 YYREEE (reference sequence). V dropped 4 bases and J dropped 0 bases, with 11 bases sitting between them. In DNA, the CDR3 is TGTGCCAGCAGCCGTCAGGGGCTCTCTGGAAACACCATATATTTT. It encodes CASSRQGLSGNTIYF.

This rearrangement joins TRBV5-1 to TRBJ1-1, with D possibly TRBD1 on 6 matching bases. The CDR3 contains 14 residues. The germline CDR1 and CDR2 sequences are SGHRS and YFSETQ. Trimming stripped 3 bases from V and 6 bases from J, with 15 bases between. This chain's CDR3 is CASSWTVTSSEAFF. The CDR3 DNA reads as TGCGCCAGCAGCTGGACAGTTACGTCGTCTGAAGCTTTCTTT.

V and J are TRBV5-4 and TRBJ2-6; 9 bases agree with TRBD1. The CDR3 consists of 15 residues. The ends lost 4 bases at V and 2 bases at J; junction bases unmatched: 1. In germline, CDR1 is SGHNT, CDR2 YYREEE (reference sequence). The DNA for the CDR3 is TGTGCCAGCAGCACAGGGGGCGCTGGGGCCAACGTCCTGACTTTC. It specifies CASSTGGAGANVLTF. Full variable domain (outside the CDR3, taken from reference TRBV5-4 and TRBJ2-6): ETGVTQSPTHLIKTRGQQVTLRCSSQSGHNTVSWYQQALGQGPQFIFQYYREEENGRGNFPPRFSGLQFPNYSSELNVNALELDDSALYLCASSTGGAGANVLTFGAGSRLTVL.

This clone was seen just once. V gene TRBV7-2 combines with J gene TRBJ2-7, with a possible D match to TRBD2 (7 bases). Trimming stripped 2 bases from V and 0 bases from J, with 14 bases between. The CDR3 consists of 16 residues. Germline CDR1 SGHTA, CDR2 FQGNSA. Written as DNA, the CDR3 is TGTGCCAGCAGCTTATACGGGGGGCAACCCTCCTACGAGCAGTACTTC. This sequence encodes CASSLYGGQPSYEQYF.

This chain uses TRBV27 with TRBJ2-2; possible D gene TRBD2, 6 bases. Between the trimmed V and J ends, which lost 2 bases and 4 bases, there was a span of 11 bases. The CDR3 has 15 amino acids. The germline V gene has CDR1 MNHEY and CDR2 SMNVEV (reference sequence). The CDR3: CASSLLGAGTGELFF. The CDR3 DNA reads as TGTGCCAGCAGTTTACTTGGAGCGGGCACCGGGGAGCTGTTTTTT.

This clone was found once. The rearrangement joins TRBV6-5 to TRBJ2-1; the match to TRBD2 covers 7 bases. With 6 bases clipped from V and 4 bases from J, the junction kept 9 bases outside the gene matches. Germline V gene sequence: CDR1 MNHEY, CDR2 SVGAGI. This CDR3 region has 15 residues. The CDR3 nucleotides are TGTGCCAGCAGGTTTGAACTAGCGAGTTACAATGAGCAGTTCTTC. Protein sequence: CASRFELASYNEQFF.

CDR3 bases: TGTGCCAGCAGCTCTTCCTCTGGAAACACCATATATTTT. Its translation: CASSSSSGNTIYF. This sequence joins TRBV9 and TRBJ1-3; D is undetermined. The CDR3 spans 13 residues. V lost 4 bases, J lost 0 bases, and 5 bases lay in between. Germline CDR1 and CDR2: SGDLS and YYNGEE.

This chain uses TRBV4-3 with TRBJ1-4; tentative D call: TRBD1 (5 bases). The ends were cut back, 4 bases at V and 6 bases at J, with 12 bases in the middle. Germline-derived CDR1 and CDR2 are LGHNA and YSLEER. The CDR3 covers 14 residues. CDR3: CASSRGLDDEKLFF. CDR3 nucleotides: TGCGCCAGCAGCCGGGGACTCGACGATGAAAAACTGTTTTTT.

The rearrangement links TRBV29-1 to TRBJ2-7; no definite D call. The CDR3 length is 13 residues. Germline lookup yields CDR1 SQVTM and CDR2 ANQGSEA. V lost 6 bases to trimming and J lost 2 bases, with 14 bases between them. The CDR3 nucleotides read TGCAGCGTCCGCCCGACATCGACCTACGAGCAGTACTTC. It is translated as CSVRPTSTYEQYF.

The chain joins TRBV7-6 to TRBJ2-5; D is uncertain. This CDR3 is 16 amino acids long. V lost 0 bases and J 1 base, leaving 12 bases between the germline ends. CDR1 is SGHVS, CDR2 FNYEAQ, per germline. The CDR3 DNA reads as TGTGCCAGCAGCTTAGCGTTGAAGCGACCCCAAGAGACCCAGTACTTC. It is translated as CASSLALKRPQETQYF.

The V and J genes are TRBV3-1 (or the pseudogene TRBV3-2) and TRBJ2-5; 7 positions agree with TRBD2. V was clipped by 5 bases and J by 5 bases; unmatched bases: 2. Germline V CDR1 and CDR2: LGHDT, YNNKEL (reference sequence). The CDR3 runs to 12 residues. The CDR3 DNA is TGTGCCAGCAGCATGGGAGGGGAGACCCAGTACTTC. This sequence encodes CASSMGGETQYF.

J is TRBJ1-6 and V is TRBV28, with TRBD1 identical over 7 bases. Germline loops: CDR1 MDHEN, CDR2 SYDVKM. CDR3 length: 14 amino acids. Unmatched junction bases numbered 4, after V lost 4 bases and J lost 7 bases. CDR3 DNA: TGTGCCAGCAGTTCGGGACAGATGAATTCACCCCTCCACTTT. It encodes CASSSGQMNSPLHF.

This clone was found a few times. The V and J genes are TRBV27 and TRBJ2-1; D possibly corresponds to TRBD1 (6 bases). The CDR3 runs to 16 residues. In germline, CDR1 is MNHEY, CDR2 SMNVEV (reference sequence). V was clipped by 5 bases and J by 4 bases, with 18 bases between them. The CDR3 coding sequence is TGTGCCAGCAGTCCTATACAGGGCAGGGGATACAATGAGCAGTTCTTC. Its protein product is CASSPIQGRGYNEQFF.

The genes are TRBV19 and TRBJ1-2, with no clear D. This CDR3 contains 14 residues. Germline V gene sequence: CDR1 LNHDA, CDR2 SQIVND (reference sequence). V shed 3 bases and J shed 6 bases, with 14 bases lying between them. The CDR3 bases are TGTGCCAGTAGTATGGGCTACGCAGTCGATGGCTACACCTTC. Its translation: CASSMGYAVDGYTF.

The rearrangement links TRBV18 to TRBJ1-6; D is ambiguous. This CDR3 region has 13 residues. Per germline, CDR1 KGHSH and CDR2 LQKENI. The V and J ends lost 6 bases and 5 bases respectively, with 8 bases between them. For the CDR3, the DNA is TGTGCCAGCTCTTCGCAGAATAATTCACCCCTCCACTTT. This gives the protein CASSSQNNSPLHF.

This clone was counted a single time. The CDR3 region is CASSLQRDTEAFF. The CDR3 DNA reads TGTGCCAGCAGCTTACAACGGGACACTGAAGCTTTCTTT. The V call is TRBV7-9, the J call TRBJ1-1; D is ambiguous. Between the trimmed V and J ends, which lost 2 bases and 3 bases, there was a span of 7 bases. The CDR3 is made up of 13 amino acids. Germline CDR1 reads SEHNR; CDR2 reads FQNEAQ (reference sequence). Together with reference TRBV7-9 and TRBJ1-1, the CDR3 gives the full variable domain: DTGVSQNPRHKITKRGQNVTFRCDPISEHNRLYWYRQTLGQGPEFLTYFQNEAQLEKSRLLSDRFSAERPKGSFSTLEIQRTEQGDSAMYLCASSLQRDTEAFFGQGTRLTVV.

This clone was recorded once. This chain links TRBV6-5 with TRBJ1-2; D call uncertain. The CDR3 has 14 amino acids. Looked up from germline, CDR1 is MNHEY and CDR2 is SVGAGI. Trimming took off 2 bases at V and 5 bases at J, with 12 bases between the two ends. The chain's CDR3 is CASSYISPTYGYTF. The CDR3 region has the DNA TGTGCCAGCAGTTACATCTCCCCGACATATGGCTACACCTTC.

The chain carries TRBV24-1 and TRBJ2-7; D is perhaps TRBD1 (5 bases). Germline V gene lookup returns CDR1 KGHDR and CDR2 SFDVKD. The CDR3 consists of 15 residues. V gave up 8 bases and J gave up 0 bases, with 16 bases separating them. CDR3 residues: CATTLRTYLSYEQYF. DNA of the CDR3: TGTGCCACCACCCTTCGGACATATCTCTCCTACGAGCAGTACTTC.

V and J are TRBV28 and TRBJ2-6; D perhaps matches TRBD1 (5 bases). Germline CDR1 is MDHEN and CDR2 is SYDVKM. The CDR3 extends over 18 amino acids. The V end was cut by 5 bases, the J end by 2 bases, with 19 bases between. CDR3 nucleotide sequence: TGTGCCAGCAGTCCCCGTGGGCAGGGCCGGACTGGGGCCAACGTCCTGACTTTC. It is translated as CASSPRGQGRTGANVLTF.

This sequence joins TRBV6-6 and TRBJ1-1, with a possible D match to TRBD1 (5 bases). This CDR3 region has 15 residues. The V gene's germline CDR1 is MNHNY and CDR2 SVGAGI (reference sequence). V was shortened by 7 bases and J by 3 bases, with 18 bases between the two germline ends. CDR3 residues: CASIGVGGVYTEAFF. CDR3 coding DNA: TGTGCCAGCATAGGGGTGGGGGGAGTTTACACTGAAGCTTTCTTT.

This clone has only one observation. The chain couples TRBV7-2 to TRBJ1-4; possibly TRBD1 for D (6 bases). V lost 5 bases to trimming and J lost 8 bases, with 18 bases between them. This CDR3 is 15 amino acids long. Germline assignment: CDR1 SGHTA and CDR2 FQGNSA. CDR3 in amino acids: CASSQTGTFLEKLFF. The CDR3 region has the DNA TGTGCCAGCAGCCAGACGGGGACATTTTTGGAAAAACTGTTTTTT.

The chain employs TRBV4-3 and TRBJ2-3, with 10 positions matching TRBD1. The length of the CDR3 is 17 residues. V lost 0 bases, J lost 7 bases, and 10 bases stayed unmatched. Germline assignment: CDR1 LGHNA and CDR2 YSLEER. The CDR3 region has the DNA TGCGCCAGCAGCCAAGATATCGGACAGGGGGACTCCAATACGCAGTATTTT. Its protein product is CASSQDIGQGDSNTQYF.

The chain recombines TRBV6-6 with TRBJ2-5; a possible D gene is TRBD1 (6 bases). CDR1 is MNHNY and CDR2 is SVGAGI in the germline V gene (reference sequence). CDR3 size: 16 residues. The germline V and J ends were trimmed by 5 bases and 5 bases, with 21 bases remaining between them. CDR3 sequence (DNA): TGTGCCAGCAGTCCACAGGGAGTGGGGTTAAGTGAGACCCAGTACTTC. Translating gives CASSPQGVGLSETQYF.

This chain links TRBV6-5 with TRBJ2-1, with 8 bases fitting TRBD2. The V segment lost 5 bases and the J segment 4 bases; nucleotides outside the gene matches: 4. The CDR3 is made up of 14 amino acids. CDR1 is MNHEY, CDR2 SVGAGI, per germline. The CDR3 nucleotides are TGTGCCAGCAGTCGGGGGGGCGGGTACAATGAGCAGTTCTTC. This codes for CASSRGGGYNEQFF.

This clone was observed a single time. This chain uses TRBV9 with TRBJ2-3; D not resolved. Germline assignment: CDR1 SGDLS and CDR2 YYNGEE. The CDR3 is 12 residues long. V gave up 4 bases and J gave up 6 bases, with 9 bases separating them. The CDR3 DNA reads TGTGCCAGCAGCCCAGCGCGGGATACGCAGTATTTT. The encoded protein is CASSPARDTQYF.

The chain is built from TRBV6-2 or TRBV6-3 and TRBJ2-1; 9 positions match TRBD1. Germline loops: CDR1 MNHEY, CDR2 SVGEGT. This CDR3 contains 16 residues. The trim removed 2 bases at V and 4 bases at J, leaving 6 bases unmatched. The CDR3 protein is CASSYPPGQGYNEQFF. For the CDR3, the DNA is TGTGCCAGCAGTTACCCCCCGGGACAGGGATACAATGAGCAGTTCTTC.